This TCR beta chain is from a study of tumor and adjacent non-tumor tissue in lung cancer. CDR3 size: 15 residues. Germline lookup yields CDR1 SGHAT and CDR2 FQNNGV. Study-level results: Top 100 clones took a larger repertoire share in normal lung.

Worth noting for this clonotype: No antigen is known for it. Its ends do not fully match the called genes, so a read error is possible.

Three rounds of nested PCR, following a modified ARM-PCR protocol, produced the TCRbeta library. Each CDR3 protein gets one entry after TCRdb re-called the multiplex PCR reads with MiXCR. The profile shows about 110,000 distinct CDR3 sequences, 84% of them singletons. RNA was extracted from bulk tissue without any cell sorting. This clonotype originated in a man in his 70s with non-small cell lung cancer. The sequenced sample consisted of lung tumor tissue. The V and J genes are TRBV11-2 and TRBJ1-4, with a weak D call TRBD1 (6 bases). CDR3 bases: TGTGCTAGCAGCAGATGTGGGACAAGTAATGAAAAATTGTTTTTT. Amino acid sequence: CASSRCGTSNEKLFF.